These 7 T cell receptor beta chains were sequenced from one sample in a study of beta chain features in type 1 diabetes (dated by TCRdb to the late 2010s). No antigen is known for these receptors. The library was generated by the immunoSEQ multiplex PCR assay. All of the isolated RNA was reverse transcribed with the High Capacity cDNA Reverse Transcription Kit, so expressed TCRB transcripts were sequenced. Here the immuneACCESS table is served through TCRdb, limited to in-frame sequences with V and J called. Missing clones are a known gap in these copies; in checked studies unresolved V genes cover under half, and the rest lacks a known reason. Here the sample has 300,000 or so clones; roughly 13% occur a single time. The biggest ten clones account for about 0.015% of the sample. What the study reported, not specific to this receptor: Type 1 diabetes patients showed a moderate but significant shortening of TCRB CDR3 length in all four CD4+ subsets.

The sample comprised naive CD4+ T cells from blood. In light of the paper, this sample's cell subset or site label describes: true naive CD4+ T cells. These receptors came from a woman aged 18-30 years with type 1 diabetes.

This clone was observed a few times. This chain links TRBV11-2 with TRBJ2-5; 16 nucleotides align to TRBD2. Germline CDR1 SGHAT, CDR2 FQNNGV. The length of the CDR3 is 16 residues. V dropped 7 bases and J dropped 5; count of bases not matched to a gene: 7. CDR3 protein: CASMGLAGGPGETQYF. CDR3 DNA: TGTGCCAGCATGGGACTAGCGGGAGGGCCAGGGGAGACCCAGTACTTC.

This clone was counted between two and nine times. The V gene is TRBV30, the J gene TRBJ2-1; 14 positions match TRBD2. The germline CDR1 and CDR2 sequences are GTSNPN and SVGIG (reference sequence). The CDR3 has 15 amino acids. The V and J ends lost 3 bases and 9 bases, in that order; junction bases with no gene match: 7. The CDR3 is CAWRKIGTSGSEQFF. The DNA for the CDR3 is TGTGCCTGGAGAAAGATTGGGACTAGCGGGAGTGAGCAGTTCTTC.

The chain uses TRBV11-2 and TRBJ2-7, with unresolved D. The CDR3 contains 11 residues. The ends were cut back, 5 bases at V and 4 bases at J, with 6 bases in the middle. CDR1 is SGHAT and CDR2 is FQNNGV in the germline V gene. The CDR3 is CASSPVYEQYF. In DNA, the CDR3 is TGTGCCAGCAGCCCGGTGTACGAGCAGTACTTC.

The chain links TRBV28 to TRBJ2-2; TRBD1 might be the D (6 bases). Germline CDR1 is MDHEN and CDR2 is SYDVKM. The V gene lost 4 bases and the J gene lost 0 bases, with 12 bases spanning the gap. This CDR3 is 16 amino acids long. The CDR3 DNA reads as TGTGCCAGCAGTTCCGGACAGACTACGAACACCGGGGAGCTGTTTTTT. Residues: CASSSGQTTNTGELFF.

This clone was seen more than once but under ten times. The chain uses TRBV18 and TRBJ2-7, with 8 bases aligning to TRBD1. Germline V gives CDR1 KGHSH, CDR2 LQKENI. Trimming cost V 2 bases and J 2 bases; bases outside gene matches: 5. The CDR3 runs 15 residues. CDR3 nucleotides: TGTGCCAGCTCACCAAGGGCAGGGGGCCCCTACGAGCAGTACGTC. Its protein is CASSPRAGGPYEQYV.

This clone was counted only a few times. The genes are TRBV30 and TRBJ1-1; D unclear. The CDR3 is 13 residues long. Germline assignment: CDR1 GTSNPN and CDR2 SVGIG (reference sequence). V lost 1 base and J 1 base, leaving 7 bases between the germline ends. The chain's CDR3 is CAWSGAGNTEAFF. CDR3 in DNA: TGTGCCTGGAGTGGGGCCGGGAACACTGAAGCTTTCTTT.

The V gene is TRBV7-9, the J gene TRBJ1-1; D is possibly TRBD1 (6 bases). V shed 1 base and J shed 8 bases, with 14 bases lying between them. This CDR3 has 14 amino acids. In germline, CDR1 is SEHNR, CDR2 FQNEAQ (reference sequence). The DNA of the CDR3 is TGTGCCAGCAGCTTAGGGGGGCGCCTCCCCGAAGCTTTCTTT. Translated: CASSLGGRLPEAFF.